This TCR beta chain was captured in a study of T cells in Graves' hyperthyroidism and ophthalmopathy. From RNA transcripts, TCR beta CDR3 regions were amplified. Primed by the HTBI set, a first-round RT-PCR was run on the TCR CDR3. TCRdb processed the multiplex PCR reads anew with MiXCR; each CDR3 protein has one entry. Of 600,000 to 800,000 distinct CDR3 sequences listed, 30% to 40% were seen once; the top ten hold 30% to 40%. This clonotype showed up just a few times. This CDR3 comprises 13 residues. Germline values: CDR1 MNHEY, CDR2 SVGAGI. The ends were cut back, 5 bases at V and 4 bases at J, with 8 bases in the middle.

This chain links TRBV6-5 with TRBJ2-2; D is uncertain. The sample consisted of blood. The clonotype comes from a woman aged 40 to 50 with Graves' hyperthyroidism. The CDR3: CASSPEFTGELFF. The CDR3 nucleotides read TGTGCCAGCAGTCCGGAGTTCACCGGGGAGCTGTTTTTT.